The next 21 T cell receptor beta chains were all read from a single sample in a study of blood T cell repertoires in COVID-19. Method: immunoSEQ multiplex PCR; TCRdb's copy keeps in-frame clones and lacks some. Of a few hundred thousand clones listed, approximately 90% were seen once; the top ten hold about 1.5%. Sequenced: peripheral blood. Receptors originate from a woman in her twenties or thirties with COVID-19, enrolled during active disease.

This chain links TRBV29-1 with TRBJ1-1, with 10 bases fitting TRBD1. Unmatched junction bases numbered 13, after V lost 7 bases and J lost 2 bases. The germline gives CDR1 SQVTM, CDR2 ANQGSEA. The CDR3 has 16 amino acids. CDR3 amino acids: CSAKILGTGANTEAFF. The DNA for the CDR3 is TGCAGCGCCAAAATTCTAGGGACAGGGGCCAACACTGAAGCTTTCTTT.

The chain recombines TRBV20-1 with TRBJ2-7; D is undetermined. Between the trimmed V and J ends, which lost 5 bases and 3 bases, there was a span of 8 bases. The germline CDR1 and CDR2 sequences are DFQATT and SNEGSKA (reference sequence). CDR3 size: 11 residues. This CDR3 is CSAQDYYEQYF. The CDR3 DNA follows: TGCAGTGCTCAGGATTACTACGAGCAGTACTTC.

The CDR3 sequence is CASSPTGSANEKLFF. Here the CDR3 DNA reads TGCGCCAGCAGCCCCACAGGGTCGGCTAATGAAAAACTGTTTTTT. V usage is TRBV5-1 and J usage is TRBJ1-4; TRBD1 is a possible D gene (6 bases). V lost 4 bases and J 3 bases, leaving 13 bases between the germline ends. The germline gives CDR1 SGHRS, CDR2 YFSETQ. The CDR3 is made up of 15 amino acids.

This chain connects TRBV18 to TRBJ1-5; 7 bases are shared with TRBD1. The CDR3 contains 15 residues. CDR1 KGHSH and CDR2 LQKENI come from the germline V gene. The ends lost 3 bases at V and 6 bases at J; junction bases unmatched: 8. CDR3 DNA: TGTGCCAGCTCACCCAGACAGGGTGAGGGTCAGCCCCAGCATTTT. Its protein product is CASSPRQGEGQPQHF. The full variable domain, rest sourced from reference TRBV18 and TRBJ1-5, is NAGVMQNPRHLVRRRGQEARLRCSPMKGHSHVYWYRQLPEEGLKFMVYLQKENIIDESGMPKERFSAEFPKEGPSILRIQQVVRGDSAAYFCASSPRQGEGQPQHFGDGTRLSIL.

This chain connects TRBV7-2 to TRBJ1-4, with 12 bases matching TRBD1. Germline lookup yields CDR1 SGHTA and CDR2 FQGNSA. Germline trimming cut 4 bases from V and 4 bases from J; bases unmatched to any gene: 7. The CDR3 consists of 17 residues. DNA of the CDR3: TGTGCCAGCAGCTCGCGGGGACAGGGGGCGAATAATGAAAAACTGTTTTTT. Protein sequence: CASSSRGQGANNEKLFF.

This clone has just one count. The chain couples TRBV5-4 to TRBJ2-3; the D gene is possibly TRBD2 (6 bases). The V end lost 5 bases, the J end lost 1 base, and 17 bases lay between the germline ends. Germline V CDR1 and CDR2: SGHNT, YYREEE (reference sequence). The CDR3 spans 16 residues. CDR3 in DNA: TGTGCCAGCAGTCTTGAGGGGACTCAAGGCACAGATACGCAGTATTTT. It is translated as CASSLEGTQGTDTQYF.

The gene calls are TRBV29-1 and TRBJ1-1; D gene unclear. CDR3 size: 21 residues. The germline gives CDR1 SQVTM, CDR2 ANQGSEA. The V end was cut by 1 base, the J end by 1 base, with 31 bases between. Here the CDR3 reads CSVEGRRARTSYQLKNTEAFF. DNA of the CDR3: TGCAGCGTTGAAGGCAGGAGGGCGAGGACCTCCTATCAACTTAAGAACACTGAAGCTTTCTTT.

The rearrangement uses TRBV5-1 and TRBJ2-1; TRBD1 matches 9 bases. V was clipped by 7 bases and J by 7 bases; unmatched bases: 3. The length of the CDR3 is 12 residues. Germline V gene sequence: CDR1 SGHRS, CDR2 YFSETQ. The CDR3 is CASAGQGNEQFF. CDR3 bases: TGCGCCAGCGCAGGACAGGGGAATGAGCAGTTCTTC.

The V and J genes are TRBV5-5 and TRBJ2-5; the D gene is possibly TRBD1 (6 bases). Germline CDR1 and CDR2: SGHKS and YYEKEE (reference sequence). This CDR3 spans 14 amino acids. The V and J ends lost 3 bases and 5 bases respectively, with 14 bases between them. For the CDR3, the DNA is TGTGCCAGCAGCTCCAGCACAGGGATGGAGACCCAGTACTTC. This encodes CASSSSTGMETQYF.

The chain recombines TRBV4-3 with TRBJ1-2, with TRBD1 matching 8 bases. Germline V gene sequence: CDR1 LGHNA, CDR2 YSLEER. There are 15 residues in the CDR3. J was trimmed by 4 bases and V by 4 bases; bases with no gene match: 8. In DNA, the CDR3 is TGCGCCAGCAGCCCCTGGACAGGGTTGGGCTATGGCTACACCTTC. Amino acid sequence: CASSPWTGLGYGYTF.

The chain joins TRBV5-4 to TRBJ1-3; tentative D call: TRBD1 (5 bases). This CDR3 contains 17 residues. Trimming cost V 4 bases and J 0 bases, with 17 bases left between them. Germline loops: CDR1 SGHNT, CDR2 YYREEE (reference sequence). Here the CDR3 DNA reads TGTGCCAGCAGCCCGGGGGGTGTGGGGAGCTCTGGAAACACCATATATTTT. It is translated as CASSPGGVGSSGNTIYF.

The chain recombines TRBV4-2 with TRBJ2-5, with a possible D match to TRBD1 (5 bases). The CDR3 has 16 amino acids. Trimming pared 0 bases from V and 5 bases from J, leaving 16 bases between. Germline CDR1 and CDR2: LGHNA and YNFKEQ. The chain's CDR3 is CASSQDTGRAGETQYF. The CDR3 coding sequence is TGTGCCAGCAGCCAAGATACCGGCAGGGCTGGGGAGACCCAGTACTTC.

The J gene is TRBJ2-2, the V gene TRBV9, with D perhaps TRBD2 (5 bases). Between the trimmed V and J ends, which lost 2 bases and 0 bases, there was a span of 11 bases. Looked up from germline, CDR1 is SGDLS and CDR2 is YYNGEE. The CDR3 is made up of 16 amino acids. CDR3: CASSVRAETNTGELFF. The CDR3 DNA follows: TGTGCCAGCAGCGTGAGGGCAGAAACGAACACCGGGGAGCTGTTTTTT.

The chain has TRBV7-9 and TRBJ2-3, with no clear D. CDR1 and CDR2 (germline): SEHNR, FQNEAQ (reference sequence). This CDR3 contains 18 residues. Trimming took off 1 base at V and 1 base at J, with 18 bases between the two ends. The CDR3 DNA is TGTGCCAGCAGCTTAGTTTCTGAGGCGCGGCAACGCACAGATACGCAGTATTTT. It yields the protein CASSLVSEARQRTDTQYF.

V usage is TRBV27 and J usage is TRBJ2-3; D perhaps matches TRBD2 (6 bases). Germline V CDR1 and CDR2: MNHEY, SMNVEV (reference sequence). Trimming stripped 8 bases from V and 2 bases from J, with 17 bases between. There are 15 residues in the CDR3. In DNA form, the CDR3 reads TGTGCCAGCCAGAAGAGGCGGGGCGACACAGATACGCAGTATTTT. It specifies CASQKRRGDTDTQYF.

CDR3 bases: TGTGCCAGCAGCCCTACGGGGTCCAGCTCTGGAAACACCATATATTTT. Translated: CASSPTGSSSGNTIYF. This rearrangement joins TRBV16 to TRBJ1-3; D is ambiguous. Deletions cut 4 bases from V and 0 bases from J, with 13 bases between. Germline V gene lookup returns CDR1 KGHSY and CDR2 FQNENV. The CDR3 loop spans 16 amino acids.

The DNA for the CDR3 is TGTGCCAGCAGGGGACAGGGGAGCTCCTACGAGCAGTACGTC. It yields the protein CASRGQGSSYEQYV. The chain recombines TRBV6-5 with TRBJ2-7; 10 nucleotides match TRBD1. V was clipped by 6 bases and J by 0 bases; unmatched bases: 2. The CDR3 consists of 14 residues. Looked up from germline, CDR1 is MNHEY and CDR2 is SVGAGI.

The V gene is TRBV12-3 or TRBV12-4, the J gene TRBJ2-1; TRBD2 might be the D (6 bases). CDR3 length: 13 amino acids. V was shortened by 3 bases and J by 7 bases, with 10 bases between the two germline ends. CDR3 in amino acids: CASSLQGRNEQFF. The CDR3 DNA sequence: TGTGCCAGCAGTTTGCAAGGGAGGAATGAGCAGTTCTTC.

This chain links TRBV5-5 with TRBJ2-3, with D possibly TRBD2 on 6 matching bases. This CDR3 contains 15 residues. The V and J ends lost 4 bases and 3 bases respectively, with 15 bases between them. Germline CDR1 and CDR2: SGHKS and YYEKEE (reference sequence). CDR3 region: CASSAGTRSTDTQYF. CDR3 nucleotide sequence: TGTGCCAGCAGCGCGGGGACCAGGTCTACAGATACGCAGTATTTT.

The J gene is TRBJ1-2, the V gene TRBV16; D is ambiguous. V shed 1 base and J shed 1 base, with 16 bases lying between them. The CDR3 spans 17 residues. CDR1 is KGHSY and CDR2 is FQNENV in the germline V gene. Here the CDR3 reads CASSQFPPPTINYGYTF. The CDR3 region has the DNA TGTGCCAGCAGCCAATTTCCCCCCCCAACTATTAACTATGGCTACACCTTC.

The rearrangement links TRBV13 to TRBJ1-6, with 8 bases aligning to TRBD1. The CDR3 sequence is 15 residues long. The V and J ends lost 5 bases and 7 bases, in that order; junction bases with no gene match: 7. Germline V gives CDR1 PRHDT, CDR2 FYEKMQ (reference sequence). The CDR3 bases are TGTGCCAGCAGCCCCGACAGGGGCGCCAATTCACCCCTCCACTTT. This codes for CASSPDRGANSPLHF.